The sample holds one count of the clone carrying this TCR beta chain. What it binds is unknown. Assay used: immunoSEQ multiplex PCR; TCRdb lists only in-frame clones, some missing. The repertoire holds more than 35,000 clones, with just under 80% as singletons. This entry comes from a study of T cell responses to AZD1222 COVID-19 vaccine. Overall study results and limits: Increases in Spike-specific TCR breadth and depth were seen after two AZD1222 doses.

CDR1 is SGHRS, CDR2 YFSETQ, per germline. CDR3 length: 13 residues. V lost 6 bases to trimming and J lost 4 bases, with 10 bases between them. This material consisted of peripheral blood, taken 28 days after the second dose of the MenACWY control vaccine. The clonotype originates from an adult who received the MenACWY meningococcal vaccine as a control. The V gene is TRBV5-1, the J gene TRBJ1-4; D is uncertain. CDR3 DNA: TGCGCCAGCACAACCGACTATAATGAAAAACTGTTTTTT. This gives the protein CASTTDYNEKLFF.